This T cell receptor beta chain was identified during a study of shared clonotypes between healthy human individuals. Across the whole study: Each donor had three CD4 naive, three CD4 memory, two CD8 naive and one CD8 memory plate. Study-level findings and limits: Estimated richness values were generally larger in naive subsets than in memory subsets. All-four-donor shared clonotypes had higher generation probabilities than non-shared clonotypes did.

Using immunoSEQ multiplex PCR, the repertoire was profiled, and TCRdb retains in-frame clones only, with some absent. This table holds 950,000 to 1,300,000 clones, about 75% found once. The donor cohort consisted entirely of Caucasian adults residing in Nashville, Tennessee. In the case of this clone: What it binds is unknown.

The sequencing input was memory CD4+ T cells sorted from blood. Subset: CD45RA-negative fraction. The clonotype was recovered from a man in his late teens or twenties in good health.

The CDR3 here is CASSVNLRALGDTIYF. The CDR3 nucleotides are TGTGCCAGCAGCGTAAACCTCCGGGCCCTCGGGGACACCATATATTTT. This chain uses TRBV9 with TRBJ1-3, with unresolved D. Trimming pared 1 base from V and 8 bases from J, leaving 19 bases between. CDR3 length: 16 residues. Germline V gene data show CDR1 as SGDLS and CDR2 as YYNGEE. Using reference TRBV9 and TRBJ1-3 for the parts outside the CDR3, the full variable domain is DSGVTQTPKHLITATGQRVTLRCSPRSGDLSVYWYQQSLDQGLQFLIQYYNGEERAKGNILERFSAQQFPDLHSELNLSSLELGDSALYFCASSVNLRALGDTIYFGEGSWLTVV.